This T cell receptor (beta chain) was captured by sequencing in a study of T cells in Graves' hyperthyroidism and ophthalmopathy. Study-level information: Peripheral blood specimens were obtained at initial diagnosis, prior to any treatment.

Out of over 7.5 ml of fresh peripheral blood came the PBMCs. Losses at the gene ends were 0 bases for V and 2 bases for J; bases not matched to a gene: 15. Germline CDR1 DFQATT, CDR2 SNEGSKA (reference sequence). The CDR3 extends over 18 amino acids. Amplified regions were TCR beta CDR3 sequences from RNA transcripts. RT-PCR in the first round (using the HTBI primer set) targeted the TCR CDR3. TCRdb re-analysed the multiplex PCR reads in MiXCR, keeping a single row per CDR3 protein. The table lists roughly 710,000 distinct CDR3 sequences, roughly a third of them singletons, with around 32% in the top ten.

The sequence derives from a woman in her thirties or forties with Graves' hyperthyroidism. The sequenced sample was blood. V usage is TRBV20-1 and J usage is TRBJ1-2; 7 positions match TRBD1. CDR3 amino acids: CSARDFRQGERENYGYTF. CDR3 bases: TGCAGTGCTAGAGATTTCCGACAGGGTGAACGGGAGAACTATGGCTACACCTTC.